This T cell receptor beta chain came from a study of blood T cell repertoires in COVID-19. Study overall: Sample material is recorded as cDNA or gDNA derived from T cells, B-cell-depleted T cells, or PBMCs.

Germline CDR1 reads KGHDR; CDR2 reads SFDVKD. Trimming left V 0 bases short and J 5 bases short, with 7 bases between. The CDR3 is 14 amino acids. Original processing notes: It was from reference gene primer amplification that nucleated cell counts were estimated. The data were produced by immunoSEQ multiplex PCR, yet TCRdb's version contains in-frame clones alone and is incomplete. That table furnishes V, J and clone size, whereas the DNA furnished D and trimming. The table lists roughly 67,000 clones, approximately 85% of them singletons. This sequence originates from a man in his forties or fifties with acute or convalescent COVID-19. The V and J genes are TRBV24-1 and TRBJ1-5; tentatively, D is TRBD1 (5 bases). Sequenced sample: peripheral blood. This CDR3 is CATSDLQGDQPQHF. CDR3 bases: TGTGCCACCAGTGATTTGCAGGGCGATCAGCCCCAGCATTTT.